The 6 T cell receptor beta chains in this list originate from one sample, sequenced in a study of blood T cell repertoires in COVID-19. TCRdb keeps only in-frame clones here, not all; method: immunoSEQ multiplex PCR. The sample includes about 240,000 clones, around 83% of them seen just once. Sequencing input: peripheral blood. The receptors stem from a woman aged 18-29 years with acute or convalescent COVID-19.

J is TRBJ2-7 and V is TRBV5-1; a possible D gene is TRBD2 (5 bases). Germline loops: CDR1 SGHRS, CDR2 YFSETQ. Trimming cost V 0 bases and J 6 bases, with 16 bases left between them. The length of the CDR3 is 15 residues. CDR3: CASSLVGGSWGEQYF. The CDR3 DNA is TGCGCCAGCAGCTTGGTTGGCGGGTCCTGGGGCGAGCAGTACTTC.

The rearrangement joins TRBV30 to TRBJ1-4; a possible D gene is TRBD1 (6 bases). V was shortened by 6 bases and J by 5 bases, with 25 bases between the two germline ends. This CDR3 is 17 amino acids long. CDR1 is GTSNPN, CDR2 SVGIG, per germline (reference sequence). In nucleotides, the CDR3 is TGTGCCTGTCGTAACCGGGACATACCGAGTCTAAATGAAAAACTGTTTTTT. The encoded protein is CACRNRDIPSLNEKLFF.

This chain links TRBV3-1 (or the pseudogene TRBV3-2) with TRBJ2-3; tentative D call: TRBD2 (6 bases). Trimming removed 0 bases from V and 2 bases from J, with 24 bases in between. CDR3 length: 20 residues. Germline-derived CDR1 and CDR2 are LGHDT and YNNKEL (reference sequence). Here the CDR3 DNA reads TGTGCCAGCAGCCAAGATTCGCTCGGGACTCCAACCGCCCTCACAGATACGCAGTATTTT. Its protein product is CASSQDSLGTPTALTDTQYF.

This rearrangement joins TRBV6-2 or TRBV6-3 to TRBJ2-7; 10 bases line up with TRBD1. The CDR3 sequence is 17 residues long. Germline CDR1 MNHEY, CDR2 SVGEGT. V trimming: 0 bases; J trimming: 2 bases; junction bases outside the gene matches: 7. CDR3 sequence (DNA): TGTGCCAGCAGTTACTCGGGACAGGGGACGGTTCCCTACGAGCAGTACTTC. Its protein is CASSYSGQGTVPYEQYF.

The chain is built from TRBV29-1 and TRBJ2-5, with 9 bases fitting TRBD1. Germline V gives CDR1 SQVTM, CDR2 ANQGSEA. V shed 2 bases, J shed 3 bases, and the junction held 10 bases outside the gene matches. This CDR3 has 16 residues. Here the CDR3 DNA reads TGCAGCGTTGAATCCCGAATTACAGGGGGCGAAGAGACCCAGTACTTC. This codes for CSVESRITGGEETQYF.

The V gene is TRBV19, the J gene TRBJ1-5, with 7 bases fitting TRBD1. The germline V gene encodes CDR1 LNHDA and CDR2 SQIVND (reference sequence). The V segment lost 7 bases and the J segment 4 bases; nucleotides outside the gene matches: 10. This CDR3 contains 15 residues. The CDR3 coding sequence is TGTGCCAGTACAGGTCTAGGGGGACAGAATCAGCCCCAGCATTTT. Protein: CASTGLGGQNQPQHF.